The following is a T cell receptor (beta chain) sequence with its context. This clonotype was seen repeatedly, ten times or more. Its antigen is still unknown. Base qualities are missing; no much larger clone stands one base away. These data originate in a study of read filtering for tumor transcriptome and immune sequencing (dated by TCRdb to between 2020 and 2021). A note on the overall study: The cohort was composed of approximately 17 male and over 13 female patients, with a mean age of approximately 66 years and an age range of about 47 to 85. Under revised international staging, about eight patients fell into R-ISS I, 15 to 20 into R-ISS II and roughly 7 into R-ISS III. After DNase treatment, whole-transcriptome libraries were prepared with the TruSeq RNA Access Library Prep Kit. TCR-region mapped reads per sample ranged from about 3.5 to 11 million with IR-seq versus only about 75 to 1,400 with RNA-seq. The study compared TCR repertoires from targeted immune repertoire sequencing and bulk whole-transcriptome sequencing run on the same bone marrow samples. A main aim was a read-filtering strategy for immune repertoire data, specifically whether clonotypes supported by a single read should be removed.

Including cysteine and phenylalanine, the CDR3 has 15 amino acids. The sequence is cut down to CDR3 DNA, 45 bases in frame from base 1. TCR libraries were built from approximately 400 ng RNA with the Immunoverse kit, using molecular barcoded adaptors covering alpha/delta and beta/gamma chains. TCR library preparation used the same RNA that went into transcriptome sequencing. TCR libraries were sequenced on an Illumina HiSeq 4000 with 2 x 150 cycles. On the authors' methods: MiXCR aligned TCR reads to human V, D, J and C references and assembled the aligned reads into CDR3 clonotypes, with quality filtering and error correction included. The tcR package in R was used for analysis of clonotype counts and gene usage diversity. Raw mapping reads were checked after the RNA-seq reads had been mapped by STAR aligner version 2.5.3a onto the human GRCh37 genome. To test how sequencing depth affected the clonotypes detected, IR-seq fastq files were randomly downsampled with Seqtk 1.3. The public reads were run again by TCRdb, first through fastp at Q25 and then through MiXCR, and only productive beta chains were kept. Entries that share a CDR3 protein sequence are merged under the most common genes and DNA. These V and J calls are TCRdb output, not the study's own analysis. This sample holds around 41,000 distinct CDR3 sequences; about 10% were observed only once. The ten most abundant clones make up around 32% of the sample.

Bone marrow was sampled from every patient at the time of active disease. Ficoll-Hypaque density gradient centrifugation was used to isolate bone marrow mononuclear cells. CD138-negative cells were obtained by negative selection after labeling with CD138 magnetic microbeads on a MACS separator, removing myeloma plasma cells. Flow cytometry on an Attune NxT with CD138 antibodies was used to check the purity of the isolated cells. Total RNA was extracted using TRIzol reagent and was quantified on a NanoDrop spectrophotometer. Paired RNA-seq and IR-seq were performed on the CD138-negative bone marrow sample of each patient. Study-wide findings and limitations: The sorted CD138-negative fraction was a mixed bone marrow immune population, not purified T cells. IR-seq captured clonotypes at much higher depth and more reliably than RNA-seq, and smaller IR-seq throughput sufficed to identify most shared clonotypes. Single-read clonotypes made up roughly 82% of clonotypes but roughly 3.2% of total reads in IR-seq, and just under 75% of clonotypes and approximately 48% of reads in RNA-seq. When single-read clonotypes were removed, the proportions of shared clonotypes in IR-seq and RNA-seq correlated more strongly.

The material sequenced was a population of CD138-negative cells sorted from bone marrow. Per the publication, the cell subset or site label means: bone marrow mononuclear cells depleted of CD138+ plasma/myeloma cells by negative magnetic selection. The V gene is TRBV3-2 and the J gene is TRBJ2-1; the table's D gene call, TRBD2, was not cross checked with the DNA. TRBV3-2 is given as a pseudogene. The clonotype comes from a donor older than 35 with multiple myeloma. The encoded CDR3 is CASSQEGGSYNEQFF. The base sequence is TGTGCCAGCAGCCAAGAGGGAGGCAGTTACAATGAGCAGTTCTTC.